This record looks at one T cell receptor (beta chain) sequence and its context. TCRdb reprocessed the RT-PCR reads via MiXCR and lists one record per CDR3 protein. Seen here are some 880,000 distinct CDR3 sequences, 15% to 20% observed once, and the top ten hold 5% to 7.5%. V was clipped by 1 base and J by 8 bases; unmatched bases: 5. The CDR3 length is 15 residues. Germline CDR1 is KGHDR and CDR2 is SFDVKD. The data were obtained in a study of patients and donors after allogeneic stem cell transplantation. The TCR comes from a human donor who was either an allogeneic HSCT recipient or a stem cell or donor lymphocyte infusion donor (not recorded which). It is not recorded whose cells these are; they may come from a transplant donor. Sequenced material: blood, either unsorted or a sorted T cell fraction (not recorded which). The rearrangement joins TRBV24-1 to TRBJ2-1, with TRBD2 matching 9 bases. The CDR3 DNA sequence: TGTGCCACCAGTGATTTAGGTAGCGGGAGCTATGAGCAGTTCTTC. Amino acid sequence: CATSDLGSGSYEQFF.